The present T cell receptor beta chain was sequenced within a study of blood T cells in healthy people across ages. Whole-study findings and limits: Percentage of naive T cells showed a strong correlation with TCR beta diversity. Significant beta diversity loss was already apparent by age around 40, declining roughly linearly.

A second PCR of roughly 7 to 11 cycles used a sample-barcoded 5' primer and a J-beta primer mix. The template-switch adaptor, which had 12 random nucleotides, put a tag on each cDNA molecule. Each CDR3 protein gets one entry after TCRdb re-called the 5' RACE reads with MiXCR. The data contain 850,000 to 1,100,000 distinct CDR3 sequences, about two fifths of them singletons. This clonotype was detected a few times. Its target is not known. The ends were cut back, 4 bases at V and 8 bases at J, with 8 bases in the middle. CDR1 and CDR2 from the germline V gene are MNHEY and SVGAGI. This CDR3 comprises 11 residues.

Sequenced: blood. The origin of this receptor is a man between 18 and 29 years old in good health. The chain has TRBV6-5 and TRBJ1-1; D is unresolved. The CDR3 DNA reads TGTGCCAGCAGTTCGTTTATGGAAGCTTTCTTT. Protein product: CASSSFMEAFF.